The clone carrying this T cell receptor (beta chain) occurred once. Its matching antigen is unknown. Libraries were prepared by immunoSEQ multiplex PCR; TCRdb keeps only in-frame clonotypes and omits some of them. The data hold a few hundred thousand clones, with around 86% observed a single time. The donors formed part of the 120-subject validation cohort, distinct from the roughly 730-subject first cohort. This sample is part of a study of cytomegalovirus exposure and HLA in healthy donors. Broader study findings: Later, an analysis found that TCR clusters from the first cohort tended to co-occur in the roughly 110 validation repertoires. The authors listed 164 TCR beta chains as cytomegalovirus-associated. Whilst most TCR sequences proved rare, a subset of public TCRs occurred across many donors.

What was sequenced was PBMCs. The source is a woman in her late teens or twenties in good health and CMV-seronegative.

This CDR3 reads CASSLQGQDNEQFF. The CDR3 nucleotides are TGCGCCAGCAGCTTACAAGGACAGGACAATGAGCAGTTCTTC. The chain is built from TRBV5-1 and TRBJ2-1; the match to TRBD1 covers 7 bases. The CDR3 is 14 residues long. CDR1 and CDR2 (germline): SGHRS, YFSETQ. V gave up 2 bases and J gave up 5 bases; unmatched junction bases: 4.